This T cell receptor (beta chain) was retrieved from a study of shared clonotypes between healthy human individuals. Study-level background: CD4 naive cells filled three plates per donor, CD4 memory three, CD8 naive two and CD8 memory one.

The length of the CDR3 is 16 residues. Germline values: CDR1 MNHEY, CDR2 SMNVEV (reference sequence). Trimming at V came to 6 bases and at J to 5 bases, leaving 13 bases not matched to a gene. The donor population consisted of healthy HIV-negative adults with no recent acute infections or vaccinations. Over several immunoSEQ plates, each subset's genomic DNA was distributed in even portions. Assay: immunoSEQ multiplex PCR; the TCRdb copy retains only in-frame clones and omits some. The data hold around 1.1 million clones, with roughly 80% observed a single time. Sequencing was done on a sample of memory CD4+ T cells from PBMCs. Subset of the sample: CD45RA-negative fraction. V and J are TRBV27 and TRBJ1-5; TRBD1 matches 7 bases. This TCR derives from a man aged 18 to 29 in good health. Some clones in this sample may be carry-over from other donors' samples. The CDR3 DNA reads as TGTGCCAGCAGCCCTCGACAGGGTTGGGGTCATCAGCCCCAGCATTTT. It specifies CASSPRQGWGHQPQHF.